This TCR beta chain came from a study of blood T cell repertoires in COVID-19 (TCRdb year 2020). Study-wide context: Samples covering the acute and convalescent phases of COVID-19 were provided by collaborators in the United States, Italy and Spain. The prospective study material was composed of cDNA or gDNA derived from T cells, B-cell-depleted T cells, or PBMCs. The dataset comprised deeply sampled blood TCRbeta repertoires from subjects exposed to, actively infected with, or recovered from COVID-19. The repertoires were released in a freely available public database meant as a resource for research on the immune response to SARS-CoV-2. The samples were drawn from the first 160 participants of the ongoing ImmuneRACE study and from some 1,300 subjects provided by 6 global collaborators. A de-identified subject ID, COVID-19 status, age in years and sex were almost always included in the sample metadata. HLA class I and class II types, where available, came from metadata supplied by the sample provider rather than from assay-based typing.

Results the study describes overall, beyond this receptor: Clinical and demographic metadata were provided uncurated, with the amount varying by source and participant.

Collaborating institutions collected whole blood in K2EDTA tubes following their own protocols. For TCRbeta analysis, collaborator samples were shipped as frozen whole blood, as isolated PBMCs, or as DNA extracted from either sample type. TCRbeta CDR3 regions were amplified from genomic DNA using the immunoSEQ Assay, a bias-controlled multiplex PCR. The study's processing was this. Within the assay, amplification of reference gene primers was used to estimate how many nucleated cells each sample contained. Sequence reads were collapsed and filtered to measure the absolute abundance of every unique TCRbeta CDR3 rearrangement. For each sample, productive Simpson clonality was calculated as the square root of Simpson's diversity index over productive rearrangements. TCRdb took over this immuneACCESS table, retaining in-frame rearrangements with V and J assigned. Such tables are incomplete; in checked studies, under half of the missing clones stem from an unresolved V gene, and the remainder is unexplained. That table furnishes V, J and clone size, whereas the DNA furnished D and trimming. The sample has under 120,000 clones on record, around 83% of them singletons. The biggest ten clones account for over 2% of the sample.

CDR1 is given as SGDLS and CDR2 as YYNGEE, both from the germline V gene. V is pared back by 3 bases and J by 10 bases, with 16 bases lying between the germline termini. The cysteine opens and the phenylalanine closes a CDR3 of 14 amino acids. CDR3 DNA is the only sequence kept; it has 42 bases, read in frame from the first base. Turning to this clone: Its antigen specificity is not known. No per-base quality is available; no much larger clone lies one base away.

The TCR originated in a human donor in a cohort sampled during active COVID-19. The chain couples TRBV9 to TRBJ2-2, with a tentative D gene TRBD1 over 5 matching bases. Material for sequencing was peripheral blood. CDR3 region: CASSAPDTRAELFF. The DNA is TGTGCCAGCAGCGCCCCGGACACCCGTGCGGAGCTGTTTTTT.